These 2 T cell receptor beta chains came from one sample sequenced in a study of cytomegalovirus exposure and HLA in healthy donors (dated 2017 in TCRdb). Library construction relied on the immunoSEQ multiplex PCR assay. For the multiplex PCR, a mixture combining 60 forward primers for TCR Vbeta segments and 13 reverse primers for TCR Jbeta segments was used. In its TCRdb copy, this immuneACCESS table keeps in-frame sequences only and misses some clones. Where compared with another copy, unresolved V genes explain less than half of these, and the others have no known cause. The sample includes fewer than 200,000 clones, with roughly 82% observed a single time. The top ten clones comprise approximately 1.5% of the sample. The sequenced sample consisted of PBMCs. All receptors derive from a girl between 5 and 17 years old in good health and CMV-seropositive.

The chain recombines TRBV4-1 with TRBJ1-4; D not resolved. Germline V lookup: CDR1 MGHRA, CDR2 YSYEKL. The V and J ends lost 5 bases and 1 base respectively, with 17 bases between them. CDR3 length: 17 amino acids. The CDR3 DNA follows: TGCGCCAGCAGCTTCGGGAAAGGCCCGGAAACTAATGAAAAACTGTTTTTT. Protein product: CASSFGKGPETNEKLFF.

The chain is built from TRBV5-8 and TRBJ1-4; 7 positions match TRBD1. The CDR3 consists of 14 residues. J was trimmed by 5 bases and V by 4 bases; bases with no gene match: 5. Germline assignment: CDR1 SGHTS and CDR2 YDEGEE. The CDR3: CASSRGQANEKLFF. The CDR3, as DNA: TGTGCCAGCAGCCGAGGACAGGCGAATGAAAAACTGTTTTTT.